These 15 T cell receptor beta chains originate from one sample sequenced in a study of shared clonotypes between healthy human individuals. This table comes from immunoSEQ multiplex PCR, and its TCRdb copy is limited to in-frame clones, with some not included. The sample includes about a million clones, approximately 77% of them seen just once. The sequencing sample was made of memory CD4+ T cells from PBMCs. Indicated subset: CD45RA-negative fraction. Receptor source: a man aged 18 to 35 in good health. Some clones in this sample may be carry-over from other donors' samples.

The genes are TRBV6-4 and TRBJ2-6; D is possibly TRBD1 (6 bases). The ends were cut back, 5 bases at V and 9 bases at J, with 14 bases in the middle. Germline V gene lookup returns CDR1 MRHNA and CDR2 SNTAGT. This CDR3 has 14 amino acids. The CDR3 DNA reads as TGTGCCAGCAGTCTCGTACAGGGCGACAACGTCCTGACTTTC. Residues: CASSLVQGDNVLTF.

The CDR3 sequence: CATKDRGVEETQYF. The CDR3 DNA is TGTGCCACGAAGGACAGGGGGGTGGAAGAGACCCAGTACTTC. The chain employs TRBV19 and TRBJ2-5; 10 positions agree with TRBD1. Trimming at V came to 10 bases and at J to 3 bases, leaving 8 bases not matched to a gene. Per the germline V gene, CDR1 is LNHDA and CDR2 is SQIVND (reference sequence). CDR3 size: 14 residues.

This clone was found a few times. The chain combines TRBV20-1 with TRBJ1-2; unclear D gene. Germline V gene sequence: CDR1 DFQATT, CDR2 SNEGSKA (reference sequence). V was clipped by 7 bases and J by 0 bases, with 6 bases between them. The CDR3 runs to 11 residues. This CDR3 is CSVYTNYGYTF. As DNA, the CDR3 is TGCAGTGTTTATACTAACTATGGCTACACCTTC.

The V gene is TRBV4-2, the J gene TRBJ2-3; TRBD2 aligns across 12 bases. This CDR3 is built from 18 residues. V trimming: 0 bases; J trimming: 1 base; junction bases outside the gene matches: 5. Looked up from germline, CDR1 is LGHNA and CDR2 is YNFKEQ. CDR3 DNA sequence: TGTGCCAGCAGCCAAGATCCGACTAGCGGGAGCCGCACAGATACGCAGTATTTT. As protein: CASSQDPTSGSRTDTQYF.

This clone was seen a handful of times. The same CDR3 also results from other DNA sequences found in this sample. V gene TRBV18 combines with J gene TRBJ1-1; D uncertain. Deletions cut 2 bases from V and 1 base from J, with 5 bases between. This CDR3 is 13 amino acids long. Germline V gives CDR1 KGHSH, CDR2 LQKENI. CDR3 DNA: TGTGCCAGCTCACCATACACGAACACTGAAGCTTTCTTT. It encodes CASSPYTNTEAFF.

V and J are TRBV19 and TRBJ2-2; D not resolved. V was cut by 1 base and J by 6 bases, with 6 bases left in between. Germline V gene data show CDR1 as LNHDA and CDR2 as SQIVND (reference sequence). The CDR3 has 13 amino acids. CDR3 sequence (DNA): TGTGCCAGTAGTATAGTAGAACCCGGGGAGCTGTTTTTT. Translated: CASSIVEPGELFF.

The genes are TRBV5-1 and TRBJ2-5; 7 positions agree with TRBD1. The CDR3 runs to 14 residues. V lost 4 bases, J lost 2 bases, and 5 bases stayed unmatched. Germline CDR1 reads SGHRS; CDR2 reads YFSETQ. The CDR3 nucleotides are TGCGCCAGCAGCACAGGACAGGTTCAAGAGACCCAGTACTTC. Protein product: CASSTGQVQETQYF. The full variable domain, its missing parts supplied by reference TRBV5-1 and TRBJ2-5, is KAGVTQTPRYLIKTRGQQVTLSCSPISGHRSVSWYQQTPGQGLQFLFEYFSETQRNKGNFPGRFSGRQFSNSRSEMNVSTLELGDSALYLCASSTGQVQETQYFGPGTRLLVL.

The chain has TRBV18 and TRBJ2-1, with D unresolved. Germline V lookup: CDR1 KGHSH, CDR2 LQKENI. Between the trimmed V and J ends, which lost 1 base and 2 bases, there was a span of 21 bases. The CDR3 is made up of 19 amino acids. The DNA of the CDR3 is TGTGCCAGCTCACCACTCCGGTTATGGGTGGGATCGGCCTACAATGAGCAGTTCTTC. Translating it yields CASSPLRLWVGSAYNEQFF.

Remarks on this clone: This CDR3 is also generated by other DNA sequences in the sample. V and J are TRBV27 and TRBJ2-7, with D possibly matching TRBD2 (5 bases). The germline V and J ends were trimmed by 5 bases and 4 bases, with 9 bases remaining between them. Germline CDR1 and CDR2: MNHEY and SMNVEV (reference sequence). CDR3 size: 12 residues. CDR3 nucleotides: TGTGCCAGCAGTCCCGGGAATTACGAGCAGTACTTC. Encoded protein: CASSPGNYEQYF.

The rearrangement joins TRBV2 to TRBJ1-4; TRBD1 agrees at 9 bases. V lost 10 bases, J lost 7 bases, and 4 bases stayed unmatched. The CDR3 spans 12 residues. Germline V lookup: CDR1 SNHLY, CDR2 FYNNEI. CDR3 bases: TGTGCCATCTCGGGACAGGGTGAAAAACTGTTTTTT. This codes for CAISGQGEKLFF.

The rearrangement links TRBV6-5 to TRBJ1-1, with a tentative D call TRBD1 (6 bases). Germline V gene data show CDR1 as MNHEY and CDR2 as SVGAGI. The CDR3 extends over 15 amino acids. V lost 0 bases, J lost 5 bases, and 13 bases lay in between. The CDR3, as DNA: TGTGCCAGCAGTTACTCGGGGGCCAAGGGGACTGAAGCTTTCTTT. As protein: CASSYSGAKGTEAFF.

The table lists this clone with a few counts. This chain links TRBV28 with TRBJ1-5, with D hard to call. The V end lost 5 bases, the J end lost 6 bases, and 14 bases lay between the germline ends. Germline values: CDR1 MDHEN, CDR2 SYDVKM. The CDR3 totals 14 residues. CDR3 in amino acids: CASSGQLVVQPQHF. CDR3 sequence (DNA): TGTGCCAGCAGTGGGCAATTAGTGGTTCAGCCCCAGCATTTT.

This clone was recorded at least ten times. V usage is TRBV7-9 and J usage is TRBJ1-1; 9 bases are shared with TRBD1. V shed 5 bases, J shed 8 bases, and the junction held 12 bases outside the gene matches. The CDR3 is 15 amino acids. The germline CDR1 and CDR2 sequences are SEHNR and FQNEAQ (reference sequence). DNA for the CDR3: TGTGCCAGCAGCCCGAAGGGACAGGGCTGGGAGGAAGCTTTCTTT. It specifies CASSPKGQGWEEAFF.

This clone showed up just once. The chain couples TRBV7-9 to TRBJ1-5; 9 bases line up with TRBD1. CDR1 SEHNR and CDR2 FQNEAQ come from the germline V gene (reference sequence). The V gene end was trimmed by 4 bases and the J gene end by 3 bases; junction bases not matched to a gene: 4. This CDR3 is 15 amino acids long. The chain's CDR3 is CASSSTGGNNQPQHF. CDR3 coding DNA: TGTGCCAGCAGCTCCACAGGGGGCAACAATCAGCCCCAGCATTTT.

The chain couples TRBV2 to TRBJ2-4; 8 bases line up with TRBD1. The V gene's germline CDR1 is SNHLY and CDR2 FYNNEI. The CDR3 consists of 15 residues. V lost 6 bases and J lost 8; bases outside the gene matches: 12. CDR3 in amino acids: CASSQGAGIVDIQYF. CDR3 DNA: TGTGCCAGCAGCCAGGGGGCCGGGATCGTTGACATTCAGTACTTC. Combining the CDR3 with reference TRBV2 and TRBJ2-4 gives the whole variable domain EPEVTQTPSHQVTQMGQEVILRCVPISNHLYFYWYRQILGQKVEFLVSFYNNEISEKSEIFDDQFSVERPDGSNFTLKIRSTKLEDSAMYFCASSQGAGIVDIQYFGAGTRLSVL.